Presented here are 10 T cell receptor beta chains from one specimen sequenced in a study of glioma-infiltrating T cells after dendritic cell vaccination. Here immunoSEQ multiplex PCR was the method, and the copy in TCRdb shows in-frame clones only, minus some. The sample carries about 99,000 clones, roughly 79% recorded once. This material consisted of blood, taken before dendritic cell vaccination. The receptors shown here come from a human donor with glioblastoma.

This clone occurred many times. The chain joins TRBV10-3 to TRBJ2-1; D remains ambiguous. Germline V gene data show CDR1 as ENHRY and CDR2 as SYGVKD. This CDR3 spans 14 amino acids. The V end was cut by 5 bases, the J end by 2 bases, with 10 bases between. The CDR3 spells CAISYSTTYNEQFF. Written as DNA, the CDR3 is TGTGCCATCAGTTATTCTACCACCTACAATGAGCAGTTCTTC.

The CDR3 region is CASSEFTGVNTEAFF. The CDR3 coding sequence is TGTGCCAGCAGTGAATTCACGGGGGTGAACACTGAAGCTTTCTTT. The chain carries TRBV6-1 and TRBJ1-1; maybe TRBD1 (5 bases). CDR3 length: 15 amino acids. CDR1 is MNHNS and CDR2 is SASEGT in the germline V gene. V was trimmed by 2 bases and J by 0 bases, leaving 10 bases between them.

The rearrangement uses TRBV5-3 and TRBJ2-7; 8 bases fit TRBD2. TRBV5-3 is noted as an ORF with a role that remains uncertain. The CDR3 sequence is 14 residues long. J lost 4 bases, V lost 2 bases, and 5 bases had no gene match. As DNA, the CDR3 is TGTGCCAGAAGCTTTAGCGGGGTGGTATACGAGCAGTACTTC. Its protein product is CARSFSGVVYEQYF.

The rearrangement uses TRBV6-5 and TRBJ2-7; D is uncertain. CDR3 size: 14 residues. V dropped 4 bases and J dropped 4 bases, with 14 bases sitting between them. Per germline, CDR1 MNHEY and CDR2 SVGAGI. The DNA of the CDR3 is TGTGCCAGCAGTTTTACCCCAGCGACTTACGAGCAGTACTTC. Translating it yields CASSFTPATYEQYF.

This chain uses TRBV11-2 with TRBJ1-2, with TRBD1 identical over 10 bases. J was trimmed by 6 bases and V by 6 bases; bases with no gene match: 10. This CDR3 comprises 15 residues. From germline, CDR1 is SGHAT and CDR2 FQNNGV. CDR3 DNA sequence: TGTGCCAGCAGGGGCCTAACCGGGACAGGGGATGGCTACACCTTC. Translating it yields CASRGLTGTGDGYTF.

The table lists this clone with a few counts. The CDR3 sequence is CASRRPGTGSNYGYTF. The CDR3 region has the DNA TGTGCCAGCAGGCGGCCCGGGACAGGCTCTAACTATGGCTACACCTTC. This chain joins TRBV21-1 and TRBJ1-2; the table's TRBD1 call for D was not verified on the DNA. TRBV21-1 is a pseudogene segment. The CDR3 sequence is 16 residues long.

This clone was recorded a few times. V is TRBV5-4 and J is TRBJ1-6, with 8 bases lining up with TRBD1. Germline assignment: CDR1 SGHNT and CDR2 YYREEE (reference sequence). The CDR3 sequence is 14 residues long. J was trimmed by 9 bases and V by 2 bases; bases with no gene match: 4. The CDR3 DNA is TGTGCCAGCAGCTTAGGCAGGGGGCCTTCACCCCTCCACTTT. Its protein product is CASSLGRGPSPLHF.

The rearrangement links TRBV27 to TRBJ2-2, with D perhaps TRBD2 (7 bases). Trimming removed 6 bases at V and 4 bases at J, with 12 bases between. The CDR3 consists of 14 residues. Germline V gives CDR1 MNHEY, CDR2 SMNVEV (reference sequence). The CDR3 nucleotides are TGTGCCAGCAGAGGGGGGGCAGGCACCGGGGAGCTGTTTTTT. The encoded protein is CASRGGAGTGELFF.

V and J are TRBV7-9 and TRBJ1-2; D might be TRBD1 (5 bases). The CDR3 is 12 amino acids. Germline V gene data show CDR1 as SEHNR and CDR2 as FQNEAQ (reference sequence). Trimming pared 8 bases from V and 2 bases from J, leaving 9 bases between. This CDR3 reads CASSTENYGYTF. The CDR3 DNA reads TGTGCCAGCTCGACAGAGAACTATGGCTACACCTTC.

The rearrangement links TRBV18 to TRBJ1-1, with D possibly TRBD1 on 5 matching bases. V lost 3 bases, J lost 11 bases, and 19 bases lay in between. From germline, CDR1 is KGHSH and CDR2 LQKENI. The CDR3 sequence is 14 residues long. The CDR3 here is CASSPNRGESLAFF. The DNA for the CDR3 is TGTGCCAGCTCACCTAACCGGGGGGAATCTCTCGCTTTCTTT.